Given below is one TCR beta chain in context. The data belong to a study of blood T cell repertoires in COVID-19. On the study more broadly: Samples representing acute and convalescent COVID-19 were sourced from the United States, Italy and Spain. PBMCs, B-cell-depleted T cells, or T cells provided the cDNA or gDNA that made up the material.

The V gene's germline CDR1 is DFQATT and CDR2 SNEGSKA (reference sequence). Unmatched junction bases numbered 7, after V lost 3 bases and J lost 5 bases. CDR3 length: 14 residues. In the original processing: Amplifying reference gene primers gave estimates of nucleated cell counts. Sequenced by immunoSEQ multiplex PCR; TCRdb stores in-frame clones only, minus some. For V, J and clone size, that table is used; D and trimming come from the DNA. Among roughly 52,000 clones listed, 82% were seen once. The TCR was taken from a man of 80 years or more with COVID-19, enrolled during active disease. Material for sequencing was peripheral blood. The rearrangement joins TRBV20-1 to TRBJ2-5, with 9 bases matching TRBD2. The CDR3 region is CSASFSGSGETQYF. The CDR3 DNA is TGCAGTGCTAGTTTTAGCGGGAGTGGGGAGACCCAGTACTTC.